The 31 T cell receptor beta chains presented below share a single source sample, sequenced in a study of T-cell memory formation after mild COVID-19. TCRdb passed the 5' RACE reads through MiXCR, listing each CDR3 protein once. This sample has around 300,000 distinct CDR3 sequences, with roughly 17% found just once. The sample taken for sequencing was PBMCs or a T cell subset sorted from them (not recorded which). The receptors were sampled from a young man who had mild COVID-19 (a few samples of this study predate the infection). Cell type and time point are not known.

In this sample, this clonotype turned up many times. V gene TRBV5-1 combines with J gene TRBJ1-2; D ambiguous. V shed 0 bases and J shed 2 bases, with 5 bases lying between them. The CDR3 totals 13 residues. Germline assignment: CDR1 SGHRS and CDR2 YFSETQ. The CDR3 is CASSLEGNYGYTF. The CDR3 nucleotides are TGCGCCAGCAGCTTGGAGGGAAACTATGGCTACACCTTC.

This clonotype came up a few times. The chain uses TRBV4-2 and TRBJ2-1; D may be TRBD2 (7 bases). CDR3 length: 16 residues. Trimming left V 0 bases short and J 3 bases short, with 12 bases between. Per germline, CDR1 LGHNA and CDR2 YNFKEQ. The CDR3 DNA follows: TGTGCCAGCAGCCAAGAACCGGGGGGCAGCTACAATGAGCAGTTCTTC. Translated: CASSQEPGGSYNEQFF.

The V call is TRBV27, the J call TRBJ2-5, with D tentatively TRBD1 or TRBD2 (6 bases each). The CDR3 is made up of 15 amino acids. The germline V and J ends were trimmed by 4 bases and 9 bases, with 21 bases remaining between them. Germline CDR1 reads MNHEY; CDR2 reads SMNVEV (reference sequence). The CDR3 sequence: CASSWGRGPRFPQYF. The CDR3 coding sequence is TGTGCCAGCAGTTGGGGGCGGGGACCCCGATTCCCCCAGTACTTC.

This clonotype was seen many times. The V gene is TRBV2, the J gene TRBJ1-2; D remains ambiguous. V gave up 5 bases and J gave up 4 bases, with 14 bases separating them. In germline, CDR1 is SNHLY, CDR2 FYNNEI. The CDR3 sequence is 14 residues long. In DNA form, the CDR3 reads TGTGCCAGCAGTTACGAAATGGTCTTCTATGGCTACACCTTC. This sequence encodes CASSYEMVFYGYTF.

The chain carries TRBV4-1 and TRBJ2-7; D ambiguous. Looked up from germline, CDR1 is MGHRA and CDR2 is YSYEKL. Trimming took 0 bases from V and 5 from J, leaving 11 bases between them. The CDR3 is 14 residues long. The chain's CDR3 is CASSQDRRFDEQYF. The CDR3 DNA reads as TGCGCCAGCAGCCAAGACCGGCGTTTTGACGAGCAGTACTTC.

This clonotype appeared many times. The chain links TRBV7-9 to TRBJ2-1, with 7 nucleotides matching TRBD1. The CDR3 contains 14 residues. CDR1 is SEHNR and CDR2 is FQNEAQ in the germline V gene (reference sequence). After removal of 8 bases from V and 0 bases from J, the junction contained 4 bases not matched to a gene. The DNA of the CDR3 is TGTGCCAGCGGATCAGGGGGCTCCTACAATGAGCAGTTCTTC. It yields the protein CASGSGGSYNEQFF.

The V gene is TRBV7-2, the J gene TRBJ2-3; D is unresolved. Trimming stripped 1 base from V and 2 bases from J, with 16 bases between. CDR3 size: 17 residues. In germline, CDR1 is SGHTA, CDR2 FQGNSA. The CDR3 nucleotides read TGTGCCAGCAGCTTAGACCGCCCCATCATAACCACAGATACGCAGTATTTT. Amino acids: CASSLDRPIITTDTQYF.

This clonotype has only a few counts. The chain joins TRBV10-3 to TRBJ2-2; D is ambiguous. Germline V gene data show CDR1 as ENHRY and CDR2 as SYGVKD. Trimming removed 8 bases at V and 6 bases at J, with 10 bases between. CDR3 length equals 12 residues. This CDR3 reads CAIAGFAGELFF. The CDR3 nucleotides read TGTGCCATCGCAGGTTTCGCCGGGGAGCTGTTTTTT.

The genes are TRBV11-2 and TRBJ1-2, with D possibly matching TRBD1 (6 bases). The CDR3 contains 13 residues. Germline loops: CDR1 SGHAT, CDR2 FQNNGV. V shed 4 bases and J shed 8 bases, with 14 bases lying between them. The CDR3 DNA reads as TGTGCCAGCAGCTCCCCAGGGGTGGGCGGCTACACCTTC. It encodes CASSSPGVGGYTF. Together with reference TRBV11-2 and TRBJ1-2, the CDR3 gives the full variable domain: EAGVAQSPRYKIIEKRQSVAFWCNPISGHATLYWYQQILGQGPKLLIQFQNNGVVDDSQLPKDRFSAERLKGVDSTLKIQPAKLEDSAVYLCASSSPGVGGYTFGSGTRLTVV.

This chain connects TRBV12-3 or TRBV12-4 to TRBJ1-4; a weak D match, TRBD1 (6 bases). The CDR3 has 15 residues. V was clipped by 6 bases and J by 8 bases, with 19 bases between them. CDR3 sequence (DNA): TGTGCCAGCAGCTCATCCGGGACACTTAGCGAAAAACTGTTTTTT. This translates into CASSSSGTLSEKLFF.

The sample holds a few counts of this clonotype. This chain links TRBV12-3 or TRBV12-4 with TRBJ2-3, with a tentative D call TRBD1 (7 bases). The CDR3 spans 16 residues. V was clipped by 7 bases and J by 2 bases, with 19 bases between them. CDR3 sequence reads: CASTGGTRGYTDTQYF. The CDR3 DNA reads TGTGCCAGCACAGGGGGAACGCGGGGATACACAGATACGCAGTATTTT.

This clonotype appeared many times. The gene calls are TRBV5-5 and TRBJ2-1; TRBD1 aligns across 7 bases. This CDR3 comprises 15 residues. With 4 bases clipped from V and 4 bases from J, the junction kept 8 bases outside the gene matches. CDR1 and CDR2 from the germline V gene are SGHKS and YYEKEE (reference sequence). CDR3 DNA sequence: TGTGCCAGCAGCGAGACAGGGTTTGGTTACAATGAGCAGTTCTTC. It translates to CASSETGFGYNEQFF.

This clonotype was recorded a few times. This sequence joins TRBV5-1 and TRBJ2-2; TRBD2 matches 12 bases. The CDR3 has 18 residues. J gave up 0 bases and V 0 bases, and 3 bases lay outside the gene matches. Germline assignment: CDR1 SGHRS and CDR2 YFSETQ. CDR3 sequence reads: CASSLVTSGGANTGELFF. The CDR3 coding sequence is TGCGCCAGCAGCTTGGTGACTAGCGGGGGCGCGAACACCGGGGAGCTGTTTTTT.

This clonotype has only a few counts. The chain employs TRBV7-2 and TRBJ2-7, with TRBD1 identical over 7 bases. CDR3 size: 14 residues. CDR1 and CDR2 (germline): SGHTA, FQGNSA. The V and J ends lost 5 bases and 4 bases, in that order; junction bases with no gene match: 8. CDR3 in amino acids: CASSSRQGPYEQYV. The CDR3 nucleotides read TGTGCCAGCAGCAGTAGACAGGGACCTTACGAGCAGTACGTC.

V and J are TRBV12-3 or TRBV12-4 and TRBJ1-2; D gene unclear. The CDR3 has 14 amino acids. Trimming took 2 bases from V and 3 from J, leaving 10 bases between them. The CDR3 nucleotides are TGTGCCAGCAGTTTATGGCAGTCCGACTATGGCTACACCTTC. Residues: CASSLWQSDYGYTF.

The chain couples TRBV9 to TRBJ2-5; 11 nucleotides line up with TRBD1. Trimming took 7 bases from V and 4 from J; bases not matched to a gene: 6. There are 14 residues in the CDR3. Germline V gene data show CDR1 as SGDLS and CDR2 as YYNGEE. The CDR3 sequence: CASGGTGGGETQYF. The CDR3 coding sequence is TGTGCCAGCGGTGGGACAGGGGGAGGAGAGACCCAGTACTTC.

The chain recombines TRBV24-1 with TRBJ2-3; TRBD2 matches 10 bases. V lost 0 bases to trimming and J lost 4 bases; unmatched junction nucleotides: 12. The V gene's germline CDR1 is KGHDR and CDR2 SFDVKD. CDR3 length: 19 amino acids. The CDR3 coding sequence is TGTGCCACCAGTGATTTGTCGGAGTTTCAGCGGGGGGGATCAGATACGCAGTATTTT. Amino acid sequence: CATSDLSEFQRGGSDTQYF.

This clonotype was seen only a few times. The chain recombines TRBV6-5 with TRBJ2-1; possibly TRBD2 for D (6 bases). Trimming stripped 2 bases from V and 0 bases from J, with 14 bases between. The CDR3 has 17 residues. Germline V gene sequence: CDR1 MNHEY, CDR2 SVGAGI. CDR3 in amino acids: CASSYRGLGVSYNEQFF. DNA of the CDR3: TGTGCCAGCAGTTACCGGGGGTTGGGGGTCTCCTACAATGAGCAGTTCTTC.

This clonotype was observed a handful of times. The chain carries TRBV20-1 and TRBJ2-5; 7 bases are a match to TRBD1. The CDR3 has 13 amino acids. The V and J ends lost 5 bases and 3 bases, in that order; junction bases with no gene match: 6. Germline CDR1 and CDR2: DFQATT and SNEGSKA (reference sequence). The CDR3 is CSAARGQKETQYF. The CDR3 DNA reads TGCAGTGCTGCTCGGGGACAGAAAGAGACCCAGTACTTC.

The chain combines TRBV6-1 with TRBJ2-7; possibly TRBD2 for D (5 bases). CDR1 and CDR2 from the germline V gene are MNHNS and SASEGT. The CDR3 spans 14 residues. V was shortened by 1 base and J by 4 bases, with 11 bases between the two germline ends. CDR3 sequence reads: CASSEGNRGYEQYV. The CDR3 DNA follows: TGTGCCAGCAGTGAAGGGAATCGCGGGTACGAGCAGTACGTC.

This clonotype was seen more than once but under ten times. J is TRBJ1-5 and V is TRBV6-2 or TRBV6-3; no clear D. V was pared by 0 bases and J by 13 bases, with 7 bases between. From germline, CDR1 is MNHEY and CDR2 SVGEGT. The CDR3 covers 11 residues. The CDR3 loop reads CASSYSIGQHF. In DNA form, the CDR3 reads TGTGCCAGCAGTTACTCGATTGGACAGCATTTT.

This clonotype was observed at least ten times. The chain uses TRBV29-1 and TRBJ2-5; possible D gene TRBD1, 5 bases. The germline CDR1 and CDR2 sequences are SQVTM and ANQGSEA. The V end lost 7 bases, the J end lost 1 base, and 13 bases lay between the germline ends. This CDR3 is built from 13 residues. CDR3 in amino acids: CSASRTLQETQYF. CDR3 DNA: TGCAGCGCCAGCCGGACACTCCAAGAGACCCAGTACTTC.

This clonotype showed up just once. This chain connects TRBV19 to TRBJ2-3; D unclear. Germline assignment: CDR1 LNHDA and CDR2 SQIVND (reference sequence). V lost 8 bases and J 2 bases, leaving 11 bases between the germline ends. This CDR3 is 13 amino acids long. The CDR3 nucleotides are TGTGCCAGTGGTCAGCTTAACACAGATACGCAGTATTTT. Protein: CASGQLNTDTQYF.

This clonotype was observed a handful of times. The chain uses TRBV12-3 or TRBV12-4 and TRBJ1-1; TRBD1 might be the D (5 bases). V lost 7 bases and J 1 base, leaving 16 bases between the germline ends. The CDR3 is made up of 15 amino acids. The CDR3, as DNA: TGTGCCAGCAAACCGGCCCAGGGCGGGAACACTGAAGCTTTCTTT. It encodes CASKPAQGGNTEAFF.

The V call is TRBV5-1, the J call TRBJ1-1; D call uncertain. Germline CDR1 and CDR2: SGHRS and YFSETQ. The V and J ends lost 0 bases and 4 bases respectively, with 13 bases between them. This CDR3 spans 15 amino acids. DNA for the CDR3: TGCGCCAGCAGCTTGGATCTGACCGTGGGCACTGAAGCTTTCTTT. Amino acids: CASSLDLTVGTEAFF.

This clonotype was recorded a few times. The chain joins TRBV7-9 to TRBJ1-2, with a tentative D call TRBD1 (6 bases). This CDR3 has 16 residues. From germline, CDR1 is SEHNR and CDR2 FQNEAQ (reference sequence). The V end was cut by 4 bases, the J end by 4 bases, with 19 bases between. CDR3 amino acids: CASSSTTGMLAYGYTF. The CDR3 coding sequence is TGTGCCAGCAGCTCGACTACAGGGATGTTGGCCTATGGCTACACCTTC.

This chain connects TRBV7-6 to TRBJ2-2, with a possible D match to TRBD2 (6 bases). Germline CDR1 and CDR2: SGHVS and FNYEAQ. This CDR3 comprises 16 residues. The V and J ends lost 3 bases and 1 base respectively, with 12 bases between them. The CDR3 DNA is TGTGCCAGCAGCTTCGTAGCGGTAAAGAACACCGGGGAGCTGTTTTTT. It specifies CASSFVAVKNTGELFF.

The CDR3: CASSLRMAGGRNEQFF. CDR3 sequence (DNA): TGTGCCAGCAGCTTACGAATGGCGGGGGGCCGTAATGAGCAGTTCTTC. V usage is TRBV7-6 and J usage is TRBJ2-1; TRBD2 agrees at 8 bases. The V and J ends lost 2 bases and 7 bases, in that order; junction bases with no gene match: 10. Per germline, CDR1 SGHVS and CDR2 FNYEAQ. The length of the CDR3 is 16 residues. The whole variable domain, remainder taken from reference TRBV7-6 and TRBJ2-1, is GAGVSQSPRYKVTKRGQDVALRCDPISGHVSLYWYRQALGQGPEFLTYFNYEAQQDKSGLPNDRFSAERPEGSISTLTIQRTEQRDSAMYRCASSLRMAGGRNEQFFGPGTRLTVL.

This clonotype was seen more than once but under ten times. The chain recombines TRBV5-1 with TRBJ2-5; D gene unclear. This CDR3 is built from 12 residues. V lost 3 bases, J lost 6 bases, and 9 bases lay in between. Germline lookup yields CDR1 SGHRS and CDR2 YFSETQ. The CDR3, as DNA: TGCGCCAGCAGCTCAAACTTCCAGACCCAGTACTTC. Amino acids: CASSSNFQTQYF.

V usage is TRBV5-1 and J usage is TRBJ1-6, with D perhaps TRBD1 (5 bases). V lost 9 bases and J lost 9, with 19 bases in between. The CDR3 is 14 residues long. CDR1 and CDR2 from the germline V gene are SGHRS and YFSETQ. For the CDR3, the DNA is TGCGCCAACCCCTTTGCCGGGGGTTCTTCACCCCTCCACTTT. This codes for CANPFAGGSSPLHF.

Only a few counts were recorded for this clonotype. The chain links TRBV7-6 to TRBJ1-2; the D is unclear. CDR1 is SGHVS, CDR2 FNYEAQ, per germline. Deletions cut 5 bases from V and 8 bases from J, with 15 bases between. The length of the CDR3 is 13 residues. For the CDR3, the DNA is TGTGCCAGCAGCCAAACGGACTCGAGGGGCTACACCTTC. Encoded protein: CASSQTDSRGYTF.